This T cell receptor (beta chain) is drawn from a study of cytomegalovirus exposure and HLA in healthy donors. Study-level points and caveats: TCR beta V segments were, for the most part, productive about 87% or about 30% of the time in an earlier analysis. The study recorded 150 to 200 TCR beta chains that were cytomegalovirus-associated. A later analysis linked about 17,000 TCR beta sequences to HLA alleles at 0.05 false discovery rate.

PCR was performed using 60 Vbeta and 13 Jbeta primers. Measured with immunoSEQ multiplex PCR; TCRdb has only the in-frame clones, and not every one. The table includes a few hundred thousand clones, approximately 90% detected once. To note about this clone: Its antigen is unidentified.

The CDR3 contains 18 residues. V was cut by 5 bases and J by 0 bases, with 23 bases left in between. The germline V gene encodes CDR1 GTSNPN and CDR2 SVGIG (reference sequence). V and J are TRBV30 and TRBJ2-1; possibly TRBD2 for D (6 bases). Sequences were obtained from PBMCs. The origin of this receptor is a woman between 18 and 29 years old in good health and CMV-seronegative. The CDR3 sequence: CAWGPYSGSLSSYNEQFF. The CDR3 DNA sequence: TGTGCCTGGGGTCCTTATTCCGGGAGCCTTTCCTCCTACAATGAGCAGTTCTTC.